The rows below give T cell receptor beta chains drawn from one sample of a study of CD8 T cells in Susac syndrome. TCRdb fed the immunoSEQ multiplex PCR reads into MiXCR, producing one record per CDR3 protein. The sample shows 150,000 to 200,000 distinct CDR3 sequences, around 94% of them seen only once. Sequencing was carried out using CD4+ T cells from PBMCs. All receptors derive from a human donor in good health. The CDR3 runs from the conserved cysteine through the conserved F or W. A D gene is named only where the DNA matches it firmly. Only some rows state a clone size, as once, few, many or a class for expanded clones.

j_call,clone_size,v_call,d_call,cdr3_nt,cdr3_aa
TRBJ1-1,NA,TRBV12-3/TRBV12-4,NA,TGTGCCAGCAGTAAAGACTACACTGAAGCTTTCTTT,CASSKDYTEAFF
TRBJ1-1,NA,TRBV29-1,TRBD1,TGCAGCGCTTTGACAGGGGGCAACACTGAAGCTTTCTTT,CSALTGGNTEAFF
TRBJ1-5,once,TRBV19,NA,TGTGCCAGTAGTTGGGACAACTATCAGCCCCAGCATTTT,CASSWDNYQPQHF
TRBJ1-1,few,TRBV29-1,NA,TGCAGCGTTGGCACGTTAATGAACACTGAAGCTTTCTTT,CSVGTLMNTEAFF
TRBJ1-1,NA,TRBV20-1,TRBD1,TGCAGTGCTAGAGGTCCCGGGACAGGGAGGGTTGAAGCTTTCTTT,CSARGPGTGRVEAFF
TRBJ1-2,NA,TRBV12-3/TRBV12-4,NA,TGTGCCAGCAGCTTCAAAGCGACAAACTATGGCTACACCTTC,CASSFKATNYGYTF
TRBJ1-4,NA,TRBV5-6,NA,TGTGCCAGCAGCGGATGGTGGGATGAAAAACTGTTTTTT,CASSGWWDEKLFF
TRBJ2-5,NA,TRBV12-3/TRBV12-4,NA,TGTGCCAGCAGTCACACAGAGACCCAGTACTTC,CASSHTETQYF
TRBJ2-5,NA,TRBV10-3,NA,TGTGCCATCAGCTCCGGGTCTCCGGCGGAGACCCAGTACTTC,CAISSGSPAETQYF
TRBJ1-3,NA,TRBV30,NA,TGTGCCTGGAGTGCGGGGTCTGGAAACACCATATATTTT,CAWSAGSGNTIYF
TRBJ1-5,NA,TRBV30,NA,TGTGCCTGGGAACAGGGTTTCAATCAGCCCCAGCATTTT,CAWEQGFNQPQHF
TRBJ1-6,once,TRBV5-4,TRBD1,TGTGCCAGCAGGATACAGGGGATTAATTCACCCCTCCACTTT,CASRIQGINSPLHF
TRBJ2-3,NA,TRBV7-9,NA,TGTGCCGGCCATTTGGGGACAGATACGCAGTATTTT,CAGHLGTDTQYF
TRBJ2-2,NA,TRBV15,NA,TGTGCCACCAGCAGAGACAACCCGGACAGCTCCGGGGAGCTGTTTTTT,CATSRDNPDSSGELFF
TRBJ1-3,once,TRBV24-1,NA,TGTGCCACCAGAGACTCTGGAAACACCATATATTTT,CATRDSGNTIYF
TRBJ2-7,once,TRBV3-1,TRBD1,TGTGCCAGCAGCCACTCCGGGACAGGGGGCGACGAGCAGTACTTC,CASSHSGTGGDEQYF
TRBJ1-1,NA,TRBV29-1,NA,TGCAGCGTTTCCCCGGGGGGCACTGAAGCTTTCTTT,CSVSPGGTEAFF
TRBJ1-6,NA,TRBV30,NA,TGTGCCTGGAGTCTGGAGACAGGAAATTCACCCCTCCACTTT,CAWSLETGNSPLHF
TRBJ2-7,NA,TRBV3-1,NA,TGTGCCAGCAGCCAAGTATCATCCCTCGGGGAGCAGTACTTC,CASSQVSSLGEQYF
TRBJ2-5,NA,TRBV4-2,NA,TGTGCCAGCAGCCCCAAGGGTGGATCGGTTACCCAGTACTTC,CASSPKGGSVTQYF
TRBJ1-1,NA,TRBV6-1,NA,TGTGCCAGCATCCTTGACGGCTCTGAAGCTTTCTTT,CASILDGSEAFF
TRBJ2-2,NA,TRBV12-3/TRBV12-4,NA,TGTGCCACGACAGAATTCTCCGGGGAGCTGTTTTTT,CATTEFSGELFF
TRBJ2-7,NA,TRBV6-2/TRBV6-3,TRBD2,TGTGCCAGCAGACCTAGCGGGGGCCGCTCCTACGAGCAGTACTTC,CASRPSGGRSYEQYF
TRBJ2-5,NA,TRBV3-1,NA,TGTGCCAGCAGCCAACTTTGGTCGGGGCTACAAGAGACCCAGTACTTC,CASSQLWSGLQETQYF
TRBJ2-5,NA,TRBV9,NA,TGTGCCAGCAGCTTCCGGGACGGCCAAGAGACCCAGTACTTC,CASSFRDGQETQYF
TRBJ2-1,NA,TRBV2,TRBD2,TGTGCCAGCAGCACCGGGACTAGCGGCTACAATGAGCAGTTCTTC,CASSTGTSGYNEQFF
TRBJ2-7,NA,TRBV5-6,NA,TGTGCCAGCAGCTTCGGGGGCTTGAGCTCCTACGAGCAGTACTTC,CASSFGGLSSYEQYF
TRBJ1-2,once,TRBV12-3/TRBV12-4,NA,TGTGCCAGCAGTTTAGGGTGGAGCTACACCTTC,CASSLGWSYTF
TRBJ1-1,few,TRBV20-1,NA,TGCAGTGCTGGACAGACTAACACTGAAGCTTTCTTT,CSAGQTNTEAFF
TRBJ2-3,NA,TRBV5-1,NA,TGCGCCAGCAGCTTGGATGGACTAGAGGGGGCAGATACGCAGTATTTT,CASSLDGLEGADTQYF
TRBJ2-5,NA,TRBV6-5,NA,TGTGCCAGCAGTTACTCGTGGACGGAAGAGACCCAGTACTTC,CASSYSWTEETQYF
TRBJ1-5,NA,TRBV6-2/TRBV6-3,NA,TGTGCCAGCAGTTACTACGTAGACGAGAATCAGCCCCAGCATTTT,CASSYYVDENQPQHF
TRBJ1-2,NA,TRBV11-2,NA,TGTGCCAGCAGCCGCCTAGCCGGGGGCGGCTACACCTTC,CASSRLAGGGYTF
TRBJ2-7,once,TRBV5-1,NA,TGCGCCAGCAGCATACTAGCCGACTACGAGCAGTACTTC,CASSILADYEQYF
TRBJ2-3,NA,TRBV5-1,NA,TGCGCCAGCAGCCCGGGGACTTTGGGAGATACGCAGTATTTT,CASSPGTLGDTQYF
TRBJ1-2,NA,TRBV20-1,NA,TGCAGTGCTCGAACAGGGATAGATGGCTACACCTTC,CSARTGIDGYTF
TRBJ2-3,once,TRBV20-1,NA,TGCAGTGCTAGAGACACATATAGCGTAGATACGCAGTATTTT,CSARDTYSVDTQYF
TRBJ2-1,NA,TRBV19,NA,TGTGCCAGTAGTACCCGGAATGAGCAGTTCTTC,CASSTRNEQFF
TRBJ2-1,NA,TRBV29-1,NA,TGCAGCACGGTGGGGGGACAGTATTACAATGAGCAGTTCTTC,CSTVGGQYYNEQFF
TRBJ2-1,NA,TRBV30,TRBD1,TGTGCCTGGAGTGAAGGGACAGGGAGCGATGAGCAGTTCTTC,CAWSEGTGSDEQFF
TRBJ2-7,NA,TRBV12-3/TRBV12-4,TRBD1,TGTGCCAGCAGCCCCACCCCGGACAGGGACGAGCAGTACTTC,CASSPTPDRDEQYF
TRBJ1-6,NA,TRBV20-1,TRBD1,TGCAGTGCTAGAGTTTACAGGGGTAACTCACCCCTCCACTTT,CSARVYRGNSPLHF
TRBJ1-6,NA,TRBV7-2,NA,TGTGCCAGCAGCTCCCGGAGGGTAGCTAATTCACCCCTCCACTTT,CASSSRRVANSPLHF
TRBJ1-4,NA,TRBV20-1,NA,TGCAGTGCTAGAGATGTGGGTTACAGCGAAAAACTGTTTTTT,CSARDVGYSEKLFF
TRBJ2-5,NA,TRBV15,TRBD1,TGTGCCACCAGCAGAGATCAGGGGGTCGGGGAGACCCAGTACTTC,CATSRDQGVGETQYF
TRBJ2-7,few,TRBV7-2,TRBD1,TGTGCCAGCAGCTTCGCCGGGACAGGGATGGAGCAGTACTTC,CASSFAGTGMEQYF
TRBJ2-1,NA,TRBV12-3/TRBV12-4,TRBD2,TGTGCCAGCAGCCCCTTGGGAGGGAATGAGCAGTTCTTC,CASSPLGGNEQFF
TRBJ1-2,NA,TRBV15,NA,TGTGCCACCAGCAGAGATCTGCGACAGCCGAGAAACAACTATGGCTACACCTTC,CATSRDLRQPRNNYGYTF
TRBJ2-1,NA,TRBV29-1,NA,TGCAGCGTCCGGCCGGGGGTCTCCTACAATGAGCAGTTCTTC,CSVRPGVSYNEQFF
TRBJ1-2,few,TRBV28,TRBD1,TGTGCCAGCAGTTTAACAGGGGGCGACTATGGCTACACCTTC,CASSLTGGDYGYTF
TRBJ2-1,NA,TRBV24-1,NA,TGTGCCACCAGTGTCGGGGGAACTAACTACAATGAGCAGTTCTTC,CATSVGGTNYNEQFF
TRBJ1-5,NA,TRBV15,NA,TGTGCCACCAGCAGAGATTCCGCCGATCAGCCCCAGCATTTT,CATSRDSADQPQHF
TRBJ1-1,NA,TRBV6-6,NA,TGTGCCAGCAGTGGGGGTGCCAACACTGAAGCTTTCTTT,CASSGGANTEAFF
TRBJ2-7,NA,TRBV27,TRBD1,TGTGCCAGCAGTGTCGACAGGGGGTTCAACGAGCAGTACTTC,CASSVDRGFNEQYF
TRBJ2-2,NA,TRBV9,NA,TGTGCCAGCAGCCGACAGGTCGCCCCGAACACCGGGGAGCTGTTTTTT,CASSRQVAPNTGELFF
TRBJ2-7,NA,TRBV3-1,TRBD1,TGTGCCAGCAGCCAAGGAGCCGGGACAGGGGGCTACGAGCAGTACTTC,CASSQGAGTGGYEQYF
TRBJ2-7,NA,TRBV12-2,NA,TGTGCAAGTCGCTTAGCGGGTAGCGGGGGCTTGTACGAGCAGTACTTC,CASRLAGSGGLYEQYF